These 16 T cell receptor beta chains originate from one sample sequenced in a study of blood T cell repertoires in COVID-19. Profiling relied on immunoSEQ multiplex PCR, and the TCRdb table lists in-frame clones only, not all of them. The table has about 130,000 clones, roughly 83% seen once. The sequenced sample consisted of peripheral blood. These receptors came from a woman in her twenties or thirties who had recovered from COVID-19.

This chain connects TRBV19 to TRBJ2-3, with 9 bases aligning to TRBD1. The CDR3 loop spans 18 amino acids. Unmatched junction bases numbered 9, after V lost 0 bases and J lost 2 bases. CDR1 LNHDA and CDR2 SQIVND come from the germline V gene (reference sequence). The CDR3 DNA reads TGTGCCAGTAGTATAGAATCCCGACGGGACAGGGTCACAGATACGCAGTATTTT. Translation: CASSIESRRDRVTDTQYF.

The rearrangement uses TRBV27 and TRBJ2-7; D is possibly TRBD1 (6 bases). Germline lookup yields CDR1 MNHEY and CDR2 SMNVEV (reference sequence). The CDR3 runs to 16 residues. Trimming took 0 bases from V and 7 from J, leaving 19 bases between them. Here the CDR3 reads CASSLSLQGVLVEQYF. In nucleotides, the CDR3 is TGTGCCAGCAGTTTATCCCTACAGGGAGTTTTAGTGGAGCAGTACTTC.

The chain recombines TRBV9 with TRBJ1-2; maybe TRBD1 (5 bases). The germline CDR1 and CDR2 sequences are SGDLS and YYNGEE. The CDR3 sequence is 17 residues long. Trimming stripped 3 bases from V and 0 bases from J, with 18 bases between. The CDR3 loop reads CASSASPVGEANYGYTF. The CDR3 DNA reads TGTGCCAGCAGCGCCAGCCCCGTAGGGGAGGCTAACTATGGCTACACCTTC.

The V gene is TRBV6-5, the J gene TRBJ1-5; 10 bases match TRBD1. The germline gives CDR1 MNHEY, CDR2 SVGAGI. The V segment lost 5 bases and the J segment 6 bases; nucleotides outside the gene matches: 4. The CDR3 totals 14 residues. CDR3 nucleotide sequence: TGTGCCAGCAGTCAGACAGGGGGCGGTCAGCCCCAGCATTTT. It translates to CASSQTGGGQPQHF.

J is TRBJ1-1 and V is TRBV5-1, with 9 bases aligning to TRBD1. The CDR3 runs 18 residues. The V gene end was trimmed by 4 bases and the J gene end by 0 bases; junction bases not matched to a gene: 13. Germline V CDR1 and CDR2: SGHRS, YFSETQ. Here the CDR3 reads CASSPGQGRREMNTEAFF. For the CDR3, the DNA is TGCGCCAGCAGCCCCGGACAGGGGCGCAGGGAGATGAACACTGAAGCTTTCTTT.

J is TRBJ2-1 and V is TRBV19; D might be TRBD1 (6 bases). Looked up from germline, CDR1 is LNHDA and CDR2 is SQIVND (reference sequence). The V gene lost 5 bases and the J gene lost 15 bases, with 20 bases spanning the gap. CDR3 size: 13 residues. The CDR3 reads CASSFATGYFRFF. CDR3 coding DNA: TGTGCCAGTAGTTTCGCCACAGGGTATTTTCGGTTCTTC. Full variable domain (missing parts from reference TRBV19 and TRBJ2-1): DGGITQSPKYLFRKEGQNVTLSCEQNLNHDAMYWYRQDPGQGLRLIYYSQIVNDFQKGDIAEGYSVSREKKESFPLTVTSAQKNPTAFYLCASSFATGYFRFFGPGTRLTVL.

The rearrangement joins TRBV6-6 to TRBJ1-2, with TRBD1 identical over 8 bases. V lost 5 bases and J lost 3; bases outside the gene matches: 11. The CDR3 length is 16 residues. Germline V CDR1 and CDR2: MNHNY, SVGAGI (reference sequence). DNA of the CDR3: TGTGCCAGCAGTCCCAGGGGGCAAGGAGATGACTATGGCTACACCTTC. This gives the protein CASSPRGQGDDYGYTF.

The table lists this clone with a few counts. The chain is built from TRBV3-1 (or the pseudogene TRBV3-2) and TRBJ1-1; D not resolved. CDR3 length: 14 amino acids. Deletions cut 5 bases from V and 1 base from J, with 11 bases between. Germline-derived CDR1 and CDR2 are LGHDT and YNNKEL (reference sequence). The DNA of the CDR3 is TGTGCCAGCAGCTCGGGGTTTACGAACACTGAAGCTTTCTTT. Translated, it gives CASSSGFTNTEAFF.

V is TRBV5-6 and J is TRBJ2-6; tentatively, D is TRBD1 (7 bases). V was pared by 4 bases and J by 0 bases, with 14 bases between. Germline V lookup: CDR1 SGHDT, CDR2 YYEEEE. The CDR3 contains 17 residues. The CDR3: CASSAYRGLSGANVLTF. CDR3 in DNA: TGTGCCAGCAGCGCCTACAGGGGACTCTCTGGGGCCAACGTCCTGACTTTC. Full variable domain (outside the CDR3, taken from reference TRBV5-6 and TRBJ2-6): DAGVTQSPTHLIKTRGQQVTLRCSPKSGHDTVSWYQQALGQGPQFIFQYYEEEERQRGNFPDRFSGHQFPNYSSELNVNALLLGDSALYLCASSAYRGLSGANVLTFGAGSRLTVL.

J is TRBJ2-1 and V is TRBV28, with 14 bases aligning to TRBD2. Per the germline V gene, CDR1 is MDHEN and CDR2 is SYDVKM. This CDR3 comprises 20 residues. Losses at the gene ends were 6 bases for V and 3 bases for J; bases not matched to a gene: 16. CDR3 region: CASSSAGGLAGDNFYNEQFF. Written as DNA, the CDR3 is TGTGCCAGCAGCTCCGCGGGGGGACTAGCGGGAGACAATTTCTACAATGAGCAGTTCTTC.

The chain carries TRBV10-2 and TRBJ2-1; D might be TRBD1 (6 bases). The V end lost 6 bases, the J end lost 3 bases, and 12 bases lay between the germline ends. Germline V gene sequence: CDR1 WSHSY, CDR2 SAAADI. The CDR3 extends over 14 amino acids. Here the CDR3 DNA reads TGCGCCAGCAGGAGGGGGTCGAGCTACAATGAGCAGTTCTTC. Translated: CASRRGSSYNEQFF.

This clone has only one observation. The rearrangement uses TRBV11-2 and TRBJ2-3; D is uncertain. CDR1 and CDR2 (germline): SGHAT, FQNNGV. This CDR3 region has 14 residues. V dropped 5 bases and J dropped 4 bases, with 13 bases sitting between them. As DNA, the CDR3 is TGTGCCAGCAGCCGACACGCCTCGGCAGATACGCAGTATTTT. The encoded protein is CASSRHASADTQYF.

The CDR3 sequence is CASSQAALAGGQDTQYF. CDR3 sequence (DNA): TGTGCCAGCAGCCAAGCCGCCTTAGCGGGGGGGCAAGATACGCAGTATTTT. The rearrangement joins TRBV4-2 to TRBJ2-3, with 11 bases that match TRBD2. Germline V lookup: CDR1 LGHNA, CDR2 YNFKEQ. J gave up 5 bases and V 1 base, and 8 bases lay outside the gene matches. This CDR3 is 17 amino acids long.

This CDR3 reads CASSKHSGGTPKIPYEQYF. The CDR3 DNA follows: TGTGCCAGCAGCAAACACAGCGGGGGGACCCCTAAAATTCCCTACGAGCAGTACTTC. The J gene is TRBJ2-7, the V gene TRBV21-1; the table assigns TRBD2, which was not confirmed against the DNA. TRBV21-1 is an annotated pseudogene. The CDR3 runs 19 residues.

The V and J genes are TRBV7-9 and TRBJ1-2; the match to TRBD1 covers 8 bases. This CDR3 is built from 14 residues. Germline V gives CDR1 SEHNR, CDR2 FQNEAQ (reference sequence). J was trimmed by 8 bases and V by 0 bases; bases with no gene match: 5. The DNA for the CDR3 is TGTGCCAGCAGCTTAGCGGTGACAGGGGAAGGCTACACCTTC. Translating it yields CASSLAVTGEGYTF.

The rearrangement joins TRBV19 to TRBJ2-4, with D possibly matching TRBD1 (5 bases). This CDR3 is built from 15 residues. The germline gives CDR1 LNHDA, CDR2 SQIVND (reference sequence). V lost 8 bases and J 0 bases, leaving 14 bases between the germline ends. In nucleotides, the CDR3 is TGTGCCAGTCGTGACAGAGCCCTAGCCAAAAACATTCAGTACTTC. It is translated as CASRDRALAKNIQYF.